The clone carrying this TCR beta chain has at least ten counts. Its target is not known. Both iRepertoire HTBI primers and Arm-PCR of CDR3 regions were used to build the TCR beta libraries. From the multiplex PCR reads, TCRdb called clonotypes with MiXCR, one entry per CDR3 protein. The sample records more than 450,000 distinct CDR3 sequences, around 12% being singletons. This sample is drawn from a study of regulatory T cells in long-lasting Graves disease. This CDR3 has 18 residues. Trimming cost V 6 bases and J 1 base; bases outside gene matches: 11. Germline-derived CDR1 and CDR2 are DFQATT and SNEGSKA (reference sequence). General study points: Persistent Graves' patients showed less TCR diversity than newly diagnosed patients showed. Persistent patients shared 2,500 to 3,000 public clonotypes among themselves. Newly diagnosed patients shared fewer, at about a thousand.

Time point noted: newly diagnosed GD, antithyroid drugs for less than 3 months. Making the TCR library involved RNA that had been extracted from PBMCs. A further study also used this sample, focusing on T cells in Graves' hyperthyroidism and ophthalmopathy.

The sample here was peripheral blood mononuclear cells (PBMCs), taken at new diagnosis, from a patient treated with antithyroid drugs. The receptor was derived from a woman in her 30s with Graves disease. The V and J genes are TRBV20-1 and TRBJ2-3, with 15 bases matching TRBD2. For the CDR3, the DNA is TGCAGTGCCTCCGCCGGACTAGCGGGAGGGCCACGCACAGATACGCAGTATTTT. This codes for CSASAGLAGGPRTDTQYF.